Below are 20 T cell receptor beta chains sequenced from a single sample in a study of T cell responses to AZD1222 COVID-19 vaccine. TCRdb's copy holds only in-frame clones and misses some; the assay was immunoSEQ multiplex PCR. Among fewer than 200,000 clones, roughly 92% were seen once, and the ten largest hold 8% to 13%. The specimen was peripheral blood, collected on day 0 of AZD1222 vaccination. The receptors were gathered from an adult in good health.

This rearrangement joins TRBV6-5 to TRBJ1-4; tentatively, D is TRBD1 (5 bases). Germline V gene lookup returns CDR1 MNHEY and CDR2 SVGAGI. V was clipped by 3 bases and J by 7 bases, with 15 bases between them. The CDR3 length is 15 residues. The DNA of the CDR3 is TGTGCCAGCAGTTATTCAGGGAGTAGCGGTGAAAAACTGTTTTTT. Protein: CASSYSGSSGEKLFF.

This clone was seen a few times. The genes are TRBV3-1 (or the pseudogene TRBV3-2) and TRBJ2-2, with 9 bases matching TRBD2. The CDR3 sequence is 15 residues long. Looked up from germline, CDR1 is LGHDT and CDR2 is YNNKEL (reference sequence). With 3 bases clipped from V and 4 bases from J, the junction kept 3 bases outside the gene matches. The CDR3 sequence is CASSHGGRVTGELFF. For the CDR3, the DNA is TGTGCCAGCAGCCATGGCGGGAGGGTCACCGGGGAGCTGTTTTTT.

V and J are TRBV7-6 and TRBJ2-1; no definite D call. From germline, CDR1 is SGHVS and CDR2 FNYEAQ. Trimming cost V 0 bases and J 8 bases, with 11 bases left between them. The CDR3 extends over 14 amino acids. The DNA for the CDR3 is TGTGCCAGCAGCTTAGCGCCTTCAGGAGATGAGCAGTTCTTC. Its protein is CASSLAPSGDEQFF.

The chain combines TRBV2 with TRBJ1-1; D remains ambiguous. Per germline, CDR1 SNHLY and CDR2 FYNNEI. This CDR3 contains 13 residues. V was pared by 3 bases and J by 3 bases, with 8 bases between. The DNA for the CDR3 is TGTGCCAGCAGTGAGCGAGGTTACACTGAAGCTTTCTTT. This translates into CASSERGYTEAFF.

V and J are TRBV27 and TRBJ1-5; possible D gene TRBD1, 6 bases. Looked up from germline, CDR1 is MNHEY and CDR2 is SMNVEV (reference sequence). The V and J ends lost 3 bases and 7 bases respectively, with 13 bases between them. The CDR3 consists of 14 residues. The CDR3 loop reads CASSFRDTLQPQHF. The CDR3 DNA sequence: TGTGCCAGCAGTTTCCGGGACACTCTGCAGCCCCAGCATTTT.

This sequence joins TRBV2 and TRBJ1-4, with TRBD1 matching over 9 bases. V lost 2 bases to trimming and J lost 2 bases; unmatched junction nucleotides: 6. CDR3 length equals 17 residues. Germline CDR1 is SNHLY and CDR2 is FYNNEI. The CDR3 spells CASSESDRGDTNEKLFF. In DNA form, the CDR3 reads TGTGCCAGCAGTGAAAGTGACAGGGGGGACACTAATGAAAAACTGTTTTTT.

V is TRBV2 and J is TRBJ2-7; TRBD1 matches at 10 bases. With V trimmed by 7 bases and J by 4 bases, 4 bases remained unmatched. The CDR3 is 13 amino acids. The germline V gene has CDR1 SNHLY and CDR2 FYNNEI. The CDR3 sequence: CASKDRGVYEQYV. The CDR3 DNA is TGTGCCAGCAAGGACAGGGGGGTGTACGAGCAGTACGTC.

This clone was seen only a few times. V is TRBV6-5 and J is TRBJ2-5; D is unclear. The CDR3 length is 15 residues. Germline lookup yields CDR1 MNHEY and CDR2 SVGAGI. V was pared by 2 bases and J by 2 bases, with 12 bases between. The CDR3 protein is CASSYQNMWQETQYF. In nucleotides, the CDR3 is TGTGCCAGCAGTTACCAGAACATGTGGCAAGAGACCCAGTACTTC.

The V gene is TRBV19, the J gene TRBJ2-3; TRBD2 is a possible D gene (6 bases). Germline-derived CDR1 and CDR2 are LNHDA and SQIVND (reference sequence). Trimming cost V 5 bases and J 3 bases, with 15 bases left between them. The length of the CDR3 is 15 residues. The chain's CDR3 is CASSPVGGTTDTQYF. The CDR3 nucleotides read TGTGCCAGTAGTCCAGTCGGAGGGACTACAGATACGCAGTATTTT.

In this sample, this clone turned up once. The chain has TRBV29-1 and TRBJ2-3; TRBD1 or TRBD2 may be the D gene (5 bases each). The germline V gene has CDR1 SQVTM and CDR2 ANQGSEA. V was pared by 3 bases and J by 4 bases, with 11 bases between. This CDR3 region has 13 residues. As DNA, the CDR3 is TGCAGCGTTGATGGGGGAGCGGCAGATACGCAGTATTTT. The encoded protein is CSVDGGAADTQYF.

The chain couples TRBV30 to TRBJ1-1; TRBD1 might be the D (6 bases). Germline CDR1 reads GTSNPN; CDR2 reads SVGIG (reference sequence). This CDR3 has 13 residues. V shed 0 bases and J shed 7 bases, with 12 bases lying between them. The CDR3 region has the DNA TGTGCCTGGAGTGTAGGGGGAACGGTTGAAGCTTTCTTT. It is translated as CAWSVGGTVEAFF.

The rearrangement uses TRBV28 and TRBJ2-1, with 9 bases lining up with TRBD2. CDR3 length: 15 amino acids. Germline V gene data show CDR1 as MDHEN and CDR2 as SYDVKM. Trimming cost V 4 bases and J 5 bases; bases outside gene matches: 6. The CDR3 spells CASSSWASGNNEQFF. The CDR3 DNA reads as TGTGCCAGCAGTTCCTGGGCTAGCGGGAACAATGAGCAGTTCTTC.

V usage is TRBV5-4 and J usage is TRBJ2-7; TRBD1 agrees at 10 bases. Trimming cost V 2 bases and J 0 bases; bases outside gene matches: 2. The germline gives CDR1 SGHNT, CDR2 YYREEE (reference sequence). The CDR3 extends over 15 amino acids. This chain's CDR3 is CASSFGDRGSYEQYF. CDR3 coding DNA: TGTGCCAGCAGCTTTGGGGACAGGGGCTCCTACGAGCAGTACTTC.

V and J are TRBV20-1 and TRBJ2-4; a possible D gene is TRBD1 (6 bases). CDR3 size: 11 residues. Trimming took off 3 bases at V and 7 bases at J, with 7 bases between the two ends. Looked up from germline, CDR1 is DFQATT and CDR2 is SNEGSKA (reference sequence). The CDR3 DNA reads as TGCAGTGCTAGCGGACAGAACATTCAGTACTTC. This gives the protein CSASGQNIQYF.

The chain couples TRBV6-1 to TRBJ2-5, with 9 bases identical to TRBD2. Trimming removed 4 bases from V and 4 bases from J; junction bases left unmatched: 13. CDR3 length: 17 residues. The V gene's germline CDR1 is MNHNS and CDR2 SASEGT. The CDR3 region has the DNA TGTGCCAGCAGTGGCGGGGGGGGAGGGCCATATGCAGAGACCCAGTACTTC. This encodes CASSGGGGGPYAETQYF.

This clone was detected only a few times. The V and J genes are TRBV12-5 and TRBJ1-2; D might be TRBD1 (5 bases). Trimming cost V 5 bases and J 5 bases, with 9 bases left between them. This CDR3 is built from 12 residues. Germline values: CDR1 LGHNT, CDR2 FRNRAP. The CDR3 DNA follows: TGTGCTAGTGGTATAGACAGTTATGGCTACACCTTC. As protein: CASGIDSYGYTF.

The V call is TRBV7-9, the J call TRBJ1-5; no clear D gene. Trimming stripped 0 bases from V and 0 bases from J, with 6 bases between. The germline V gene encodes CDR1 SEHNR and CDR2 FQNEAQ (reference sequence). There are 15 residues in the CDR3. CDR3 sequence: CASSLAGNSNQPQHF. CDR3 bases: TGTGCCAGCAGCTTAGCAGGGAATAGCAATCAGCCCCAGCATTTT.

The gene calls are TRBV5-5 and TRBJ1-1; 9 nucleotides agree with TRBD1. Trimming took 1 base from V and 5 from J; bases not matched to a gene: 6. CDR3 length: 15 amino acids. Per the germline V gene, CDR1 is SGHKS and CDR2 is YYEKEE (reference sequence). Here the CDR3 reads CASSLTGGSGTEAFF. The CDR3 DNA sequence: TGTGCCAGCAGCTTGACAGGGGGCTCGGGGACTGAAGCTTTCTTT. Based on the CDR3 plus reference TRBV5-5 and TRBJ1-1, the full variable domain is DAGVTQSPTHLIKTRGQQVTLRCSPISGHKSVSWYQQVLGQGPQFIFQYYEKEERGRGNFPDRFSARQFPNYSSELNVNALLLGDSALYLCASSLTGGSGTEAFFGQGTRLTVV.

The chain joins TRBV7-9 to TRBJ2-3; TRBD2 aligns across 10 bases. The CDR3 length is 15 residues. CDR1 is SEHNR and CDR2 is FQNEAQ in the germline V gene (reference sequence). V lost 6 bases to trimming and J lost 0 bases; unmatched junction nucleotides: 3. CDR3 DNA sequence: TGTGCCAGCAGTTTGGGACTAGCGAGCACAGATACGCAGTATTTT. Protein: CASSLGLASTDTQYF.

The chain recombines TRBV7-2 with TRBJ1-2; no reliable D call. Deletions cut 5 bases from V and 3 bases from J, with 13 bases between. This CDR3 has 14 amino acids. Germline loops: CDR1 SGHTA, CDR2 FQGNSA. In DNA form, the CDR3 reads TGTGCCAGCAGCCTGACAATGACCGACTATGGCTACACCTTC. As protein: CASSLTMTDYGYTF.